The 23 T cell receptor beta chains reported below all come from one sample, sequenced in a study of cytomegalovirus exposure and HLA in healthy donors. It was with 60 Vbeta and 13 Jbeta primers that the PCR ran. This table comes from immunoSEQ multiplex PCR, and its TCRdb copy is limited to in-frame clones, with some not included. The table records under 200,000 clones, roughly 70% of them present only once. Sequenced material: PBMCs. The receptor source for this set is a woman in her 40s in good health and CMV-seropositive.

This chain uses TRBV11-1 with TRBJ2-5; D is possibly TRBD1 (6 bases). This CDR3 contains 12 residues. The germline V gene encodes CDR1 SGHAT and CDR2 FQDESV (reference sequence). V was trimmed by 3 bases and J by 4 bases, leaving 6 bases between them. The CDR3 loop is CASSFRGETQYF. The CDR3, as DNA: TGTGCCAGCAGCTTCAGGGGAGAGACCCAGTACTTC. The variable domain in full, with the rest retrieved from reference TRBV11-1 and TRBJ2-5, is EAEVAQSPRYKITEKSQAVAFWCDPISGHATLYWYRQILGQGPELLVQFQDESVVDDSQLPKDRFSAERLKGVDSTLKIQPAELGDSAMYLCASSFRGETQYFGPGTRLLVL.

This sequence joins TRBV7-2 and TRBJ2-5; no clear D gene. Germline CDR1 and CDR2: SGHTA and FQGNSA. Trimming cost V 3 bases and J 1 base, with 6 bases left between them. The CDR3 loop spans 13 amino acids. The CDR3 protein is CASSFSGQETQYF. CDR3 DNA sequence: TGTGCCAGCAGCTTCTCAGGCCAAGAGACCCAGTACTTC.

In DNA form, the CDR3 reads TGTGCCAGCAGTACTTCACCGGGAGCAACTAATGAAAAACTGTTTTTT. Protein: CASSTSPGATNEKLFF. This chain uses TRBV2 with TRBJ1-4; D is unclear. The CDR3 is 16 amino acids. V dropped 5 bases and J dropped 0 bases, with 13 bases sitting between them. The germline V gene has CDR1 SNHLY and CDR2 FYNNEI.

The chain has TRBV19 and TRBJ2-2; 7 bases align to TRBD2. This CDR3 comprises 16 residues. Germline CDR1 LNHDA, CDR2 SQIVND (reference sequence). V dropped 3 bases and J dropped 0; count of bases not matched to a gene: 4. The CDR3 coding sequence is TGTGCCAGTAGTATCGGGGAGGGGACGAACACCGGGGAGCTGTTTTTT. Amino acid sequence: CASSIGEGTNTGELFF.

The CDR3 DNA follows: TGTGCCAGCAGCCCCCCGTTACGACTAGCGCCAAGCACAGATACGCAGTATTTT. It yields the protein CASSPPLRLAPSTDTQYF. The V and J genes are TRBV7-9 and TRBJ2-3, with TRBD2 identical over 8 bases. CDR1 is SEHNR and CDR2 is FQNEAQ in the germline V gene (reference sequence). CDR3 length: 18 residues. The V segment lost 5 bases and the J segment 0 bases; nucleotides outside the gene matches: 13.

The chain joins TRBV7-8 to TRBJ1-5; D remains ambiguous. The CDR3 runs to 16 residues. Germline V gives CDR1 SGHVS, CDR2 FQNEAQ. V lost 5 bases and J 2 bases, leaving 16 bases between the germline ends. The CDR3 DNA is TGTGCCAGCAGCCCAGCTAGACTCGGCGGCAATCAGCCCCAGCATTTT. Translated, it gives CASSPARLGGNQPQHF.

This chain links TRBV7-2 with TRBJ2-7; D remains unclear. The germline V gene encodes CDR1 SGHTA and CDR2 FQGNSA. CDR3 length: 11 residues. The V gene lost 2 bases and the J gene lost 3 bases, with 2 bases spanning the gap. The CDR3 spells CASSLLYEQYF. CDR3 nucleotide sequence: TGTGCCAGCAGCTTACTCTACGAGCAGTACTTC.

Only a few counts were recorded for this clone. The rearrangement uses TRBV5-1 and TRBJ2-1, with 9 bases matching TRBD2. The V segment lost 0 bases and the J segment 4 bases; nucleotides outside the gene matches: 5. Germline V gene data show CDR1 as SGHRS and CDR2 as YFSETQ. This CDR3 has 16 residues. The CDR3 protein is CASSLVAGVGYNEQFF. CDR3 DNA: TGCGCCAGCAGCTTGGTAGCGGGGGTAGGTTACAATGAGCAGTTCTTC.

The chain joins TRBV25-1 to TRBJ1-1, with TRBD1 matching over 9 bases. Germline values: CDR1 MGHDK, CDR2 SYGVNS. V gave up 4 bases and J gave up 10 bases; unmatched junction bases: 13. This CDR3 region has 15 residues. The CDR3 is CASSGRFPGQGRAFF. The CDR3 DNA is TGTGCCAGCAGTGGCAGATTCCCGGGACAGGGACGAGCTTTCTTT.

The rearrangement joins TRBV19 to TRBJ2-3, with 7 positions matching TRBD1. Germline-derived CDR1 and CDR2 are LNHDA and SQIVND (reference sequence). There are 15 residues in the CDR3. The J segment lost 5 bases and the V segment lost 5 bases, leaving 10 bases of the junction unmatched. The CDR3 here is CASSPGQTFLDTQYF. CDR3 sequence (DNA): TGTGCCAGTAGTCCGGGACAGACTTTCCTAGATACGCAGTATTTT.

The chain employs TRBV5-5 and TRBJ2-5; D is ambiguous. This CDR3 has 15 amino acids. CDR1 and CDR2 (germline): SGHKS, YYEKEE (reference sequence). V lost 2 bases to trimming and J lost 2 bases, with 13 bases between them. In DNA, the CDR3 is TGTGCCAGCAGCTTTTGGGCAGGTGCTCAAGAGACCCAGTACTTC. This codes for CASSFWAGAQETQYF. Supplemented by reference TRBV5-5 and TRBJ2-5, the full variable domain reads DAGVTQSPTHLIKTRGQQVTLRCSPISGHKSVSWYQQVLGQGPQFIFQYYEKEERGRGNFPDRFSARQFPNYSSELNVNALLLGDSALYLCASSFWAGAQETQYFGPGTRLLVL.

The chain recombines TRBV2 with TRBJ2-3, with D possibly being TRBD1 (6 bases). Deletions cut 7 bases from V and 4 bases from J, with 18 bases between. The germline V gene encodes CDR1 SNHLY and CDR2 FYNNEI. The CDR3 is 15 residues long. Written as DNA, the CDR3 is TGTGCCAGCACGAGTACAGGGTTGATCGCAGATACGCAGTATTTT. Translating it yields CASTSTGLIADTQYF.

Only a few counts were recorded for this clone. The rearrangement uses TRBV25-1 and TRBJ1-2, with TRBD1 as a possible D gene (6 bases). Trimming removed 2 bases at V and 4 bases at J, with 11 bases between. This CDR3 region has 14 residues. Germline V gene lookup returns CDR1 MGHDK and CDR2 SYGVNS. CDR3 nucleotide sequence: TGTGCCAGCAGTGAAGGGACACGTAGCTATGGCTACACCTTC. As protein: CASSEGTRSYGYTF.

The chain employs TRBV29-1 and TRBJ1-2; D may be TRBD1 (5 bases). CDR1 and CDR2 from the germline V gene are SQVTM and ANQGSEA. CDR3 size: 14 residues. Trimming took off 6 bases at V and 0 bases at J, with 14 bases between the two ends. The CDR3 here is CSVAHRLTNYGYTF. The DNA for the CDR3 is TGCAGCGTAGCCCACAGGCTGACTAACTATGGCTACACCTTC.

The J gene is TRBJ2-1, the V gene TRBV5-1, with 11 bases that match TRBD2. The J segment lost 1 base and the V segment lost 6 bases, leaving 3 bases of the junction unmatched. Per germline, CDR1 SGHRS and CDR2 YFSETQ. The CDR3 runs to 15 residues. The CDR3 region has the DNA TGCGCCAGCACCCTAGCGGGAGGTTCCTACAATGAGCAGTTCTTC. It specifies CASTLAGGSYNEQFF. Complete variable domain (other parts from reference TRBV5-1 and TRBJ2-1): KAGVTQTPRYLIKTRGQQVTLSCSPISGHRSVSWYQQTPGQGLQFLFEYFSETQRNKGNFPGRFSGRQFSNSRSEMNVSTLELGDSALYLCASTLAGGSYNEQFFGPGTRLTVL.

This clone has only one observation. The V call is TRBV2, the J call TRBJ2-7; D perhaps matches TRBD1 (5 bases). V was shortened by 1 base and J by 2 bases, with 12 bases between the two germline ends. This CDR3 has 15 residues. Germline CDR1 SNHLY, CDR2 FYNNEI. The CDR3 reads CASSEGLSGPYEQYF. The CDR3 nucleotides read TGTGCCAGCAGTGAAGGGCTTTCAGGGCCCTACGAGCAGTACTTC.

Points on this clone: Other DNA sequences within the sample encode an identical CDR3. The chain joins TRBV28 to TRBJ1-5; 9 nucleotides line up with TRBD1. V gave up 4 bases and J gave up 7 bases; unmatched junction bases: 5. The CDR3 has 14 amino acids. Germline CDR1 and CDR2: MDHEN and SYDVKM. The CDR3 DNA sequence: TGTGCCAGCAGTTCTAGACAGGGGGGACAGCCCCAGCATTTT. This codes for CASSSRQGGQPQHF. Drawing the rest from reference TRBV28 and TRBJ1-5, the complete variable domain is DVKVTQSSRYLVKRTGEKVFLECVQDMDHENMFWYRQDPGLGLRLIYFSYDVKMKEKGDIPEGYSVSREKKERFSLILESASTNQTSMYLCASSSRQGGQPQHFGDGTRLSIL.

In this sample, this clone turned up a few times. V and J are TRBV7-2 and TRBJ1-1; 8 bases line up with TRBD1. The CDR3 spans 13 residues. Germline V gene data show CDR1 as SGHTA and CDR2 as FQGNSA. V was pared by 5 bases and J by 11 bases, with 10 bases of the junction left unmatched. CDR3 in amino acids: CASSDRGPPRAFF. CDR3 coding DNA: TGTGCCAGCAGCGACAGGGGCCCTCCCCGGGCTTTCTTT.

The gene calls are TRBV19 and TRBJ2-2, with 8 bases aligning to TRBD2. CDR3 size: 17 residues. Unmatched junction bases numbered 12, after V lost 3 bases and J lost 6 bases. The germline V gene has CDR1 LNHDA and CDR2 SQIVND (reference sequence). The CDR3 DNA sequence: TGTGCCAGTAGTATTCCCCCGCTAGCGGGTTCATCCGGGGAGCTGTTTTTT. Its translation: CASSIPPLAGSSGELFF.

In DNA form, the CDR3 reads TGTGCCAGCTCACTCGGGACAGGGGGTGCAACTAATGAAAAACTGTTTTTT. It yields the protein CASSLGTGGATNEKLFF. This chain uses TRBV18 with TRBJ1-4; 11 bases match TRBD1. The length of the CDR3 is 17 residues. With 4 bases clipped from V and 0 bases from J, the junction kept 4 bases outside the gene matches. Germline assignment: CDR1 KGHSH and CDR2 LQKENI.

This chain connects TRBV25-1 to TRBJ2-1, with D possibly being TRBD1 (6 bases). V was shortened by 4 bases and J by 1 base, with 11 bases between the two germline ends. Germline values: CDR1 MGHDK, CDR2 SYGVNS. The CDR3 contains 15 residues. The CDR3, as DNA: TGTGCCAGCAGTGCCTTCCAGGGGTCCTACAATGAGCAGTTCTTC. This sequence encodes CASSAFQGSYNEQFF.

This clone was detected only a few times. J is TRBJ2-2 and V is TRBV2; TRBD1 matches 9 bases. V was pared by 6 bases and J by 4 bases, with 9 bases of the junction left unmatched. Germline V gene data show CDR1 as SNHLY and CDR2 as FYNNEI. The length of the CDR3 is 16 residues. This chain's CDR3 is CASSPRTTGGTGELFF. The CDR3 nucleotides are TGTGCCAGCAGCCCCAGGACGACAGGGGGCACCGGGGAGCTGTTTTTT.

The V call is TRBV18, the J call TRBJ2-1; 7 nucleotides agree with TRBD2. The CDR3 consists of 14 residues. V was clipped by 4 bases and J by 9 bases; unmatched bases: 9. Germline loops: CDR1 KGHSH, CDR2 LQKENI. As DNA, the CDR3 is TGTGCCAGCTCACAGGGAGGGACGAACACTGAGCAGTTCTTC. Its protein is CASSQGGTNTEQFF. Drawing the rest from reference TRBV18 and TRBJ2-1, the complete variable domain is NAGVMQNPRHLVRRRGQEARLRCSPMKGHSHVYWYRQLPEEGLKFMVYLQKENIIDESGMPKERFSAEFPKEGPSILRIQQVVRGDSAAYFCASSQGGTNTEQFFGPGTRLTVL.